This T cell receptor beta chain was documented in a study of blood T cell repertoires in COVID-19. Study as a whole: Whether acute or convalescent, the COVID-19 samples came from the United States, Italy and Spain.

The CDR3 is 16 amino acids. The germline CDR1 and CDR2 sequences are SGHTA and FQGNSA. V dropped 1 base and J dropped 4; count of bases not matched to a gene: 7. Clones were sequenced by immunoSEQ multiplex PCR, and TCRdb holds only the in-frame ones, with some missing. The profile covers around 140,000 clones, with about 80% appearing a single time and under 5% taken by the ten largest. V and J are TRBV7-2 and TRBJ1-3; 7 bases are a match to TRBD1. This sequence originates from a woman aged 60-75 years with acute or convalescent COVID-19. Material for sequencing was peripheral blood. The CDR3 coding sequence is TGTGCCAGCAGCTTAGAAGTGACAGGGAGGGGAAACACCATATATTTT. Its translation is CASSLEVTGRGNTIYF.